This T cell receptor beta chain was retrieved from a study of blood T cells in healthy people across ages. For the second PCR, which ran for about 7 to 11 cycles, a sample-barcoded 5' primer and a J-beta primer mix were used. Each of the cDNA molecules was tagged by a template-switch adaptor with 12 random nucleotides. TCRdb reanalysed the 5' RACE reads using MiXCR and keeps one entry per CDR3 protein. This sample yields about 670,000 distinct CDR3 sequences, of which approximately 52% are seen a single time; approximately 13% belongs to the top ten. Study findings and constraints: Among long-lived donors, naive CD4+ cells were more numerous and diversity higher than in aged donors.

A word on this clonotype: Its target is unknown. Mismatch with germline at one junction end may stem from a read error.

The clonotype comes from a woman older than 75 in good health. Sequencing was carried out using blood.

CDR3 nucleotides: TGTACCAGCAGCCCCCAGGGAGGGGGTTACGAGCAGTACTTC. Amino acid sequence: CTSSPQGGGYEQYF. The gene calls are TRBV7-3 and TRBJ2-7; TRBD2 might be the D (7 bases). The CDR3 spans 14 residues. Germline CDR1 SGHTA, CDR2 FQGTGA. Combining the CDR3 with reference TRBV7-3 and TRBJ2-7 gives the whole variable domain GAGVSQTPSNKVTEKGKYVELRCDPISGHTALYWYRQSLGQGPEFLIYFQGTGAADDSGLPNDRFFAVRPEGSVSTLKIQRTERGDSAVYLCTSSPQGGGYEQYFGPGTRLTVT.